The next 11 T cell receptor beta chains were all read from a single sample in a study of T cell changes during pregnancy in multiple sclerosis. The repertoire was sequenced with immunoSEQ multiplex PCR; TCRdb's copy has only in-frame clones and lacks some. The table records around 45,000 clones, 75% to 95% of them present only once. The starting material was CD4+ T cells from peripheral blood mononuclear cells, obtained in the second trimester of pregnancy. Source of these receptors: a female donor in good health, enrolled as a control in a pregnancy study.

This chain joins TRBV11-2 and TRBJ2-5; 8 bases agree with TRBD2. The germline gives CDR1 SGHAT, CDR2 FQNNGV. V was pared by 6 bases and J by 3 bases, with 6 bases of the junction left unmatched. This CDR3 has 14 amino acids. CDR3 nucleotide sequence: TGTGCCAGCAGTCGCACTAGCGGCAAAGAGACCCAGTACTTC. Its protein is CASSRTSGKETQYF.

The genes are TRBV13 and TRBJ2-5, with D tentatively TRBD2 (5 bases). V lost 5 bases to trimming and J lost 2 bases, with 12 bases between them. Germline V lookup: CDR1 PRHDT, CDR2 FYEKMQ (reference sequence). The CDR3 extends over 14 amino acids. The CDR3 DNA reads TGTGCCAGCAGCCGAGCGGAGATTCAAGAGACCCAGTACTTC. This codes for CASSRAEIQETQYF.

This chain uses TRBV5-8 with TRBJ1-5; TRBD1 aligns across 7 bases. The CDR3 totals 13 residues. CDR1 is SGHTS, CDR2 YDEGEE, per germline. V trimming: 4 bases; J trimming: 9 bases; junction bases outside the gene matches: 7. CDR3 amino acids: CASSIGQVSPQHF. CDR3 nucleotide sequence: TGTGCCAGCAGCATAGGACAGGTCTCGCCCCAGCATTTT.

The chain joins TRBV27 to TRBJ1-4, with 7 bases fitting TRBD1. Looked up from germline, CDR1 is MNHEY and CDR2 is SMNVEV (reference sequence). This CDR3 comprises 14 residues. J was trimmed by 5 bases and V by 6 bases; bases with no gene match: 6. The CDR3 nucleotides are TGTGCCAGCAGACTCACAGGGGAGAATGAAAAACTGTTTTTT. Its protein product is CASRLTGENEKLFF.

J is TRBJ1-5 and V is TRBV7-2, with TRBD1 matching over 7 bases. Germline V CDR1 and CDR2: SGHTA, FQGNSA. Trimming at V came to 2 bases and at J to 6 bases, leaving 7 bases not matched to a gene. The CDR3 spans 15 residues. The CDR3 loop is CASSLSDRAAQPQHF. The DNA of the CDR3 is TGTGCCAGCAGCTTATCAGACAGGGCCGCTCAGCCCCAGCATTTT.

V usage is TRBV5-1 and J usage is TRBJ2-2; the match to TRBD2 covers 7 bases. Germline CDR1 reads SGHRS; CDR2 reads YFSETQ. CDR3 length equals 16 residues. After removal of 5 bases from V and 0 bases from J, the junction contained 7 bases not matched to a gene. CDR3: CASRPGGRANTGELFF. The CDR3 DNA sequence: TGCGCCAGCAGACCAGGCGGGAGAGCGAACACCGGGGAGCTGTTTTTT. Supplemented by reference TRBV5-1 and TRBJ2-2, the full variable domain reads KAGVTQTPRYLIKTRGQQVTLSCSPISGHRSVSWYQQTPGQGLQFLFEYFSETQRNKGNFPGRFSGRQFSNSRSEMNVSTLELGDSALYLCASRPGGRANTGELFFGEGSRLTVL.

The gene calls are TRBV10-2 and TRBJ1-2; TRBD1 is a possible D gene (6 bases). V lost 0 bases, J lost 8 bases, and 13 bases lay in between. This CDR3 contains 14 residues. Germline values: CDR1 WSHSY, CDR2 SAAADI. In nucleotides, the CDR3 is TGCGCCAGCAGTGAGTCAGAGGGGGTAGGAGGCTACACCTTC. Its translation: CASSESEGVGGYTF.

The V call is TRBV4-2, the J call TRBJ2-1, with 9 nucleotides matching TRBD2. J lost 7 bases, V lost 0 bases, and 4 bases had no gene match. CDR1 is LGHNA and CDR2 is YNFKEQ in the germline V gene. This CDR3 has 15 residues. For the CDR3, the DNA is TGTGCCAGCAGCCAAGAGCGGGAGGGCCGTAATGAGCAGTTCTTC. Amino acid sequence: CASSQEREGRNEQFF.

The chain employs TRBV25-1 and TRBJ1-5; 8 positions match TRBD1. This CDR3 contains 13 residues. Germline values: CDR1 MGHDK, CDR2 SYGVNS. The V gene end was trimmed by 6 bases and the J gene end by 8 bases; junction bases not matched to a gene: 6. The CDR3 DNA reads as TGTGCCAGCAGGCAGGGGGCTTTTGAGCCCCAGCATTTT. This encodes CASRQGAFEPQHF.

The gene calls are TRBV6-6 and TRBJ2-3; 11 bases agree with TRBD2. The CDR3 consists of 15 residues. Germline V lookup: CDR1 MNHNY, CDR2 SVGAGI (reference sequence). V shed 1 base and J 4 bases; nucleotides not matched to a gene: 1. CDR3 sequence: CASSYLAGGADTQYF. CDR3 DNA: TGTGCCAGCAGTTACTTAGCGGGAGGGGCAGATACGCAGTATTTT.

The rearrangement links TRBV25-1 to TRBJ2-1; 9 bases align to TRBD1. The V gene end was trimmed by 0 bases and the J gene end by 7 bases; junction bases not matched to a gene: 10. The CDR3 has 17 amino acids. Germline V gene sequence: CDR1 MGHDK, CDR2 SYGVNS. The DNA for the CDR3 is TGTGCCAGCAGTGAATATATTGGACAGGGGTTTGTAAATGAGCAGTTCTTC. This codes for CASSEYIGQGFVNEQFF.